The 31 T cell receptor beta chains presented below share a single source sample, sequenced in a study of CD8 T cells in ankylosing spondylitis (dated 2017 in TCRdb). Library preparation was by 5' RACE. The data were produced on an Illumina HiSeq 2500. In-frame beta chains were kept once TCRdb had trimmed the public reads at Q25 with fastp and called clones with MiXCR. All rows with the same CDR3 protein become a single entry with the most common DNA and genes. Across this sample there are about 240,000 distinct CDR3 sequences, with about 10% seen only once. Together, the top ten hold approximately 6.6% of the sample. Specimen: blood, either unsorted or a sorted T cell fraction (not recorded which). The receptors were gathered from a male donor with ankylosing spondylitis or in good health (not recorded which).

The sample holds many counts of this clonotype. The chain combines TRBV28 with TRBJ2-5; 9 bases fit TRBD1. Germline lookup yields CDR1 MDHEN and CDR2 SYDVKM. The V and J ends lost 4 bases and 7 bases, in that order; junction bases with no gene match: 7. The length of the CDR3 is 14 residues. The CDR3 here is CASSSPDRGGTQYF. The CDR3 bases are TGTGCCAGCAGTTCACCGGACAGGGGTGGGACCCAGTACTTC.

In this sample, this clonotype turned up a few times. The chain combines TRBV4-1 with TRBJ2-5; D uncertain. Germline V gene data show CDR1 as MGHRA and CDR2 as YSYEKL. V gave up 2 bases and J gave up 2 bases, with 9 bases separating them. This CDR3 is 14 amino acids long. The CDR3 nucleotides are TGCGCCAGCAGCCAATCGGCCAGTCAAGAGACCCAGTACTTC. It yields the protein CASSQSASQETQYF.

V and J are TRBV5-1 and TRBJ1-1; 7 bases are shared with TRBD1. Germline CDR1 SGHRS, CDR2 YFSETQ. The V segment lost 5 bases and the J segment 3 bases; nucleotides outside the gene matches: 4. CDR3 length: 13 residues. The CDR3 DNA sequence: TGCGCCAGCAGGTGGGGGACAGACACTGAAGCTTTCTTT. Its translation: CASRWGTDTEAFF.

In its sample, this clonotype was seen many times. The chain combines TRBV5-1 with TRBJ2-2; 9 bases agree with TRBD2. The CDR3 length is 16 residues. CDR1 and CDR2 from the germline V gene are SGHRS and YFSETQ. V lost 0 bases and J lost 6; bases outside the gene matches: 6. Written as DNA, the CDR3 is TGCGCCAGCAGCTTGGTTCTAGCGGGGAAGCCCGGGGAGCTGTTTTTT. Amino acid sequence: CASSLVLAGKPGELFF.

V gene TRBV12-3 or TRBV12-4 combines with J gene TRBJ2-7, with 8 positions matching TRBD2. The CDR3 has 15 residues. V was pared by 3 bases and J by 3 bases, with 7 bases of the junction left unmatched. This chain's CDR3 is CASSFVAGGLYEQYF. CDR3 in DNA: TGTGCCAGCAGTTTTGTGGCGGGAGGACTCTACGAGCAGTACTTC.

This clonotype has just a few counts. The rearrangement links TRBV12-3 or TRBV12-4 to TRBJ2-1; 7 bases match TRBD2. After removal of 4 bases from V and 7 bases from J, the junction contained 10 bases not matched to a gene. This CDR3 has 15 residues. CDR3 coding DNA: TGTGCCAGCAGTTCTTCCGGGCTAGCGGAAAATGAGCAGTTCTTC. Translation gives CASSSSGLAENEQFF.

The rearrangement links TRBV7-8 to TRBJ2-1, with 11 bases matching TRBD2. The germline V gene encodes CDR1 SGHVS and CDR2 FQNEAQ. V shed 1 base, J shed 13 bases, and the junction held 9 bases outside the gene matches. This CDR3 has 15 amino acids. CDR3 sequence reads: CASSLVRVAGGTQFF. The CDR3 DNA reads TGTGCCAGCAGCTTAGTTAGGGTAGCGGGAGGGACTCAGTTCTTC.

This clonotype appeared many times. The chain is built from TRBV20-1 and TRBJ2-1, with 8 positions matching TRBD2. The CDR3 extends over 15 amino acids. J lost 5 bases, V lost 0 bases, and 6 bases had no gene match. CDR1 is DFQATT, CDR2 SNEGSKA, per germline (reference sequence). As DNA, the CDR3 is TGCAGTGCTAGAGAGTACCGGGGGGGCAACAATGAGCAGTTCTTC. Translated, it gives CSAREYRGGNNEQFF.

This clonotype was detected many times. The V call is TRBV5-1, the J call TRBJ2-2; 8 bases fit TRBD2. The germline gives CDR1 SGHRS, CDR2 YFSETQ. The CDR3 contains 17 residues. V shed 4 bases, J shed 4 bases, and the junction held 12 bases outside the gene matches. The DNA for the CDR3 is TGCGCCAGCAGCCTGGAACGCGCGGGAGGACTCACCGGGGAGCTGTTTTTT. Translated: CASSLERAGGLTGELFF.

Ten or more counts support this clonotype. The chain couples TRBV5-1 to TRBJ1-1; the match to TRBD1 covers 8 bases. CDR1 and CDR2 from the germline V gene are SGHRS and YFSETQ. CDR3 size: 15 residues. With 3 bases clipped from V and 4 bases from J, the junction kept 8 bases outside the gene matches. This chain's CDR3 is CASSSLGQGRTEAFF. The CDR3, as DNA: TGCGCCAGCAGCTCTCTTGGACAGGGCCGCACTGAAGCTTTCTTT.

This rearrangement joins TRBV2 to TRBJ1-2, with TRBD1 matching 7 bases. J lost 6 bases, V lost 5 bases, and 12 bases had no gene match. There are 15 residues in the CDR3. Germline CDR1 reads SNHLY; CDR2 reads FYNNEI. CDR3 protein: CASSYDRVPKNGYTF. CDR3 DNA: TGTGCCAGCAGTTACGACAGGGTCCCTAAGAATGGCTACACCTTC.

This clonotype was counted many times. CDR3 in amino acids: CASSPGLAYEQFF. The CDR3 nucleotides are TGTGCCAGCAGCCCGGGACTAGCGTATGAGCAGTTCTTC. The J gene is TRBJ2-1, the V gene TRBV3-1; 10 nucleotides align to TRBD2. The CDR3 is 13 amino acids. Germline CDR1 LGHDT, CDR2 YNNKEL (reference sequence). With 4 bases clipped from V and 8 bases from J, the junction kept 2 bases outside the gene matches.

The V gene is TRBV9, the J gene TRBJ2-7; maybe TRBD1 (5 bases). CDR3 length: 13 residues. Trimming took off 2 bases at V and 5 bases at J, with 11 bases between the two ends. Looked up from germline, CDR1 is SGDLS and CDR2 is YYNGEE. CDR3 residues: CASSVAGSHEQYF. The CDR3 DNA sequence: TGTGCCAGCAGCGTCGCAGGGTCCCACGAGCAGTACTTC.

This clonotype showed up just a few times. V and J are TRBV20-1 and TRBJ1-5; 7 bases align to TRBD1. Germline values: CDR1 DFQATT, CDR2 SNEGSKA (reference sequence). With 3 bases clipped from V and 0 bases from J, the junction kept 5 bases outside the gene matches. This CDR3 contains 15 residues. The CDR3 region is CSASVGTDSNQPQHF. CDR3 coding DNA: TGCAGTGCTAGTGTTGGGACAGATAGCAATCAGCCCCAGCATTTT.

In this sample, this clonotype turned up many times. The V and J genes are TRBV3-1 and TRBJ2-1, with D maybe TRBD1 (6 bases). The germline V gene has CDR1 LGHDT and CDR2 YNNKEL (reference sequence). The CDR3 is 13 amino acids. V gave up 3 bases and J gave up 5 bases, with 8 bases separating them. The CDR3 DNA is TGTGCCAGCAGCCATACAGGGAACAATGAGCAGTTCTTC. It encodes CASSHTGNNEQFF.

The chain is built from TRBV12-3 or TRBV12-4 and TRBJ2-3; no clear D. The CDR3 length is 15 residues. Trimming pared 2 bases from V and 0 bases from J, leaving 9 bases between. The CDR3 nucleotides are TGTGCCAGCAGTTTAAAAGTCTCGAGCACAGATACGCAGTATTTT. Translated: CASSLKVSSTDTQYF.

This clonotype appeared many times. Here the CDR3 reads CASSFDRGRGREQYF. For the CDR3, the DNA is TGCGCCAGCAGCTTCGATCGCGGGAGGGGGCGCGAGCAGTACTTC. This sequence joins TRBV5-1 and TRBJ2-7; the match to TRBD2 covers 9 bases. Per the germline V gene, CDR1 is SGHRS and CDR2 is YFSETQ. The CDR3 has 15 residues. The J segment lost 6 bases and the V segment lost 2 bases, leaving 9 bases of the junction unmatched.

For this clonotype: This sequence may be a read error, since a much larger clone differs from it by one base. J is TRBJ1-3 and V is TRBV7-9; tentative D call: TRBD1 (6 bases). Germline lookup yields CDR1 SEHNR and CDR2 FQNEAQ (reference sequence). This CDR3 has 16 amino acids. Written as DNA, the CDR3 is TGTGCCAGCAGAGAATCAACAGGGAGGTCTGGAAGCACCATATATTTT. Its protein is CASRESTGRSGSTIYF.

V gene TRBV13 combines with J gene TRBJ2-7; TRBD2 might be the D (5 bases). From germline, CDR1 is PRHDT and CDR2 FYEKMQ (reference sequence). This CDR3 is built from 15 residues. Trimming pared 1 base from V and 5 bases from J, leaving 15 bases between. The CDR3, as DNA: TGTGCCAGCAGCTTAGCTGCGACTACTGTCCACGAGCAGTACTTC. It is translated as CASSLAATTVHEQYF.

This clonotype was counted at least ten times. CDR3 in DNA: TGCGCCAGCAGTGAGTCCCTAGCGGGGCCGGGCGCAGATACGCAGTATTTT. Encoded protein: CASSESLAGPGADTQYF. This sequence joins TRBV10-1 and TRBJ2-3, with 9 positions matching TRBD2. The CDR3 is 17 amino acids. The germline V gene has CDR1 WNHNN and CDR2 SYGVQD (reference sequence). The V segment lost 0 bases and the J segment 4 bases; nucleotides outside the gene matches: 8.

Turning to this clonotype: A read error is possible here, since a much larger clone lies one base away. This rearrangement joins TRBV7-6 to TRBJ2-7; 7 bases agree with TRBD1. The length of the CDR3 is 16 residues. In germline, CDR1 is SGHVS, CDR2 FNYEAQ. DNA of the CDR3: TGTGCCAACAGCTTCTGGGACAGTAAAACCCCCAGGGAGCAGTACTTC. Its translation: CANSFWDSKTPREQYF.

This clonotype was observed many times. V is TRBV28 and J is TRBJ1-6; tentatively, D is TRBD1 (6 bases). Germline CDR1 is MDHEN and CDR2 is SYDVKM. The CDR3 spans 15 residues. The V end was cut by 7 bases, the J end by 10 bases, with 20 bases between. CDR3 nucleotides: TGTGCCAGCACCTCATTGAGGGGGGGTGGGTCACCCCTCCACTTT. Protein sequence: CASTSLRGGGSPLHF.

The chain is built from TRBV6-1 and TRBJ1-6; TRBD1 aligns across 10 bases. Germline values: CDR1 MNHNS, CDR2 SASEGT. The CDR3 totals 13 residues. V lost 10 bases to trimming and J lost 6 bases; unmatched junction nucleotides: 3. The CDR3 DNA follows: TGTGCCACCGGGACAGGGGTTAATTCACCCCTCCACTTT. Its protein product is CATGTGVNSPLHF.

On this clonotype itself: One end of the junction is discordant with germline, which a read error may explain. CDR3: CASSLTRGATGDLFF. The CDR3 DNA sequence: TGTGCCAGCAGTTTAACGCGGGGGGCCACCGGGGACCTGTTTTTT. The rearrangement uses TRBV28 and TRBJ2-2, with 8 nucleotides matching TRBD2. The germline V gene has CDR1 MDHEN and CDR2 SYDVKM. The CDR3 has 15 amino acids.

This clonotype was detected ten times or more. A read error may produce the germline difference seen at one junction end. V gene TRBV27 combines with J gene TRBJ2-1, with D unresolved. The CDR3 runs 12 residues. Germline V lookup: CDR1 MNHEY, CDR2 SMNVEV (reference sequence). The CDR3 sequence: CASSFSYDEQFF. CDR3 in DNA: TGTGCCAGCAGTTTTAGCTACGATGAGCAGTTCTTC.

This clonotype was picked up many times. The chain recombines TRBV5-1 with TRBJ2-7; D is unclear. Germline-derived CDR1 and CDR2 are SGHRS and YFSETQ. V shed 4 bases and J shed 2 bases, with 7 bases lying between them. The CDR3 loop spans 12 amino acids. In DNA form, the CDR3 reads TGCGCCAGCAGCCTTCCCCCCTACGAGCAGTACTTC. It is translated as CASSLPPYEQYF.

This clonotype appeared a few times. The chain recombines TRBV12-3 or TRBV12-4 with TRBJ2-7, with TRBD1 matching over 7 bases. CDR3 length: 18 residues. After removal of 1 base from V and 1 base from J, the junction contained 13 bases not matched to a gene. The CDR3 bases are TGTGCCAGCAGTTTAGGATCTGGGCGGACAGGATATTCCTACGAGCAGTACTTC. This encodes CASSLGSGRTGYSYEQYF.

This clonotype was seen many times. The gene calls are TRBV6-1 and TRBJ2-1; TRBD2 matches at 10 bases. Germline lookup yields CDR1 MNHNS and CDR2 SASEGT. The V segment lost 6 bases and the J segment 7 bases; nucleotides outside the gene matches: 9. The CDR3 sequence is 15 residues long. This CDR3 is CASRPLAGVENEQFF. The CDR3, as DNA: TGTGCCAGCAGGCCTCTAGCGGGAGTGGAAAATGAGCAGTTCTTC.

In this sample, this clonotype turned up many times. CDR3 amino acids: CASSQVLGTEAFF. The CDR3 DNA reads TGTGCCAGCAGCCAAGTATTGGGCACTGAAGCTTTCTTT. The rearrangement joins TRBV3-1 to TRBJ1-1; D gene uncertain. The CDR3 is made up of 13 amino acids. Germline V gene lookup returns CDR1 LGHDT and CDR2 YNNKEL (reference sequence). Trimming removed 1 base from V and 4 bases from J, with 7 bases in between.

This clonotype appeared many times. CDR3: CASSLDGSDYGYTF. DNA for the CDR3: TGCGCCAGCAGCTTGGATGGGAGCGACTATGGCTACACCTTC. The rearrangement uses TRBV5-1 and TRBJ1-2, with no clear D. Per the germline V gene, CDR1 is SGHRS and CDR2 is YFSETQ. Trimming shortened V by 0 bases and J by 3 bases, and 9 bases separated the two germline ends. This CDR3 contains 14 residues. The full variable domain, rest sourced from reference TRBV5-1 and TRBJ1-2, is KAGVTQTPRYLIKTRGQQVTLSCSPISGHRSVSWYQQTPGQGLQFLFEYFSETQRNKGNFPGRFSGRQFSNSRSEMNVSTLELGDSALYLCASSLDGSDYGYTFGSGTRLTVV.

This clonotype was recorded a few times. The rearrangement uses TRBV5-1 and TRBJ2-3, with D hard to call. This CDR3 spans 12 amino acids. Germline CDR1 reads SGHRS; CDR2 reads YFSETQ. V was clipped by 5 bases and J by 6 bases, with 10 bases between them. The CDR3 spells CASRPNRDTQYF. In nucleotides, the CDR3 is TGCGCCAGCAGGCCCAACCGGGATACGCAGTATTTT.